The present TCR beta chain was sequenced within a study of tumor-infiltrating lymphocytes in oesophageal squamous cell carcinoma. Between the trimmed V and J ends, which lost 0 bases and 7 bases, there was a span of 10 bases. This CDR3 has 13 amino acids. The germline V gene encodes CDR1 MGHRA and CDR2 YSYEKL. This clonotype has ten or more counts. TCRdb reprocessed the PCR reads with MiXCR, giving one entry per CDR3 protein. Of just under 20,000 distinct CDR3 sequences detected, roughly 40% appear once; the ten largest clones hold approximately 41%. The sample comprised esophageal tumor tissue. This TCR was recovered from a male donor with esophageal squamous cell carcinoma. The chain uses TRBV4-1 and TRBJ2-7, with D tentatively TRBD1 (6 bases). CDR3 in amino acids: CASSQDRGWEQYF. Written as DNA, the CDR3 is TGCGCCAGCAGCCAAGACAGGGGTTGGGAGCAGTACTTC.